A single sample is the source of the 14 T cell receptor beta chains below, sequenced in a study of CD8 T cells in ankylosing spondylitis (dated by TCRdb to 2016 to 2017). Libraries were built with 5' RACE. Sequencing instrument: Illumina HiSeq 2500. The public sequencing data were trimmed at Q25 with fastp and processed into clonotypes with MiXCR by TCRdb, which kept only in-frame beta chains. Rows are combined by CDR3 protein, so each entry shows the most common genes and DNA. Counted in this sample were about 140,000 distinct CDR3 sequences; approximately 7.4% of them appeared once. Over 10% of the sample is taken by the ten largest. Source material: blood, either unsorted or a sorted T cell fraction (not recorded which). The receptor set was obtained from a female donor with ankylosing spondylitis or in good health (not recorded which).

This clonotype has just a few counts. The gene calls are TRBV7-2 and TRBJ1-4; no firm D call. Germline values: CDR1 SGHTA, CDR2 FQGNSA. CDR3 size: 14 residues. V was pared by 2 bases and J by 0 bases, with 4 bases between. CDR3 sequence (DNA): TGTGCCAGCAGCTTATTTGCAACTAATGAAAAACTGTTTTTT. Its protein is CASSLFATNEKLFF.

This clonotype showed up many times. The J gene is TRBJ1-2, the V gene TRBV20-1, with 10 bases lining up with TRBD1. Germline CDR1 reads DFQATT; CDR2 reads SNEGSKA (reference sequence). V gave up 2 bases and J gave up 5 bases; unmatched junction bases: 5. The CDR3 has 14 amino acids. CDR3 coding DNA: TGCAGTGCTAGATCCGGACAGGGGGTTTATGGCTACACCTTC. Translating gives CSARSGQGVYGYTF.

Ten or more counts support this clonotype. The chain couples TRBV6-1 to TRBJ1-2; TRBD1 matches at 9 bases. Looked up from germline, CDR1 is MNHNS and CDR2 is SASEGT. Trimming took 7 bases from V and 7 from J; bases not matched to a gene: 7. The CDR3 is 13 amino acids. In nucleotides, the CDR3 is TGTGCCAGCACACAGGGGGCGCGATCTGGCTACACCTTC. Translated: CASTQGARSGYTF.

This clonotype occurred many times. The V gene is TRBV5-1, the J gene TRBJ1-2; unclear D gene. Per germline, CDR1 SGHRS and CDR2 YFSETQ. Trimming took 5 bases from V and 0 from J, leaving 11 bases between them. This CDR3 has 14 amino acids. CDR3 nucleotides: TGCGCCAGCAGGCCAACCTTCTCTAACTATGGCTACACCTTC. Encoded protein: CASRPTFSNYGYTF.

This clonotype has at least ten counts. The CDR3, as DNA: TGCGCCAGCAGCCCCACAACGATATCCGATACGCAGTATTTT. Translated, it gives CASSPTTISDTQYF. This rearrangement joins TRBV5-1 to TRBJ2-3; D uncertain. Germline CDR1 SGHRS, CDR2 YFSETQ. The CDR3 extends over 14 amino acids. Trimming shortened V by 4 bases and J by 6 bases, and 15 bases separated the two germline ends. Using reference TRBV5-1 and TRBJ2-3 for the parts outside the CDR3, the full variable domain is KAGVTQTPRYLIKTRGQQVTLSCSPISGHRSVSWYQQTPGQGLQFLFEYFSETQRNKGNFPGRFSGRQFSNSRSEMNVSTLELGDSALYLCASSPTTISDTQYFGPGTRLTVL.

The gene calls are TRBV12-3 or TRBV12-4 and TRBJ2-7; 7 bases align to TRBD1. J lost 6 bases, V lost 4 bases, and 12 bases had no gene match. The CDR3 runs to 15 residues. The DNA of the CDR3 is TGTGCCAGCAGTTCCCCGGGACAGCCTCGCTTCGAGCAGTACTTC. This sequence encodes CASSSPGQPRFEQYF.

This clonotype came up many times. The V gene is TRBV6-2 or TRBV6-3, the J gene TRBJ1-2; maybe TRBD1 (6 bases). V lost 6 bases and J 2 bases, leaving 10 bases between the germline ends. This CDR3 region has 13 residues. Germline CDR1 reads MNHEY; CDR2 reads SVGEGT. CDR3 in amino acids: CASSGQMNYGYTF. The CDR3 coding sequence is TGTGCCAGCAGCGGACAGATGAACTATGGCTACACCTTC.

Ten or more counts support this clonotype. This chain uses TRBV4-1 with TRBJ1-2, with TRBD1 matching over 8 bases. The CDR3 covers 15 residues. The V segment lost 3 bases and the J segment 7 bases; nucleotides outside the gene matches: 10. Germline V gene data show CDR1 as MGHRA and CDR2 as YSYEKL. CDR3 protein: CASSQDPRGRTGYTF. In DNA form, the CDR3 reads TGCGCCAGCAGCCAGGATCCCAGGGGGCGCACTGGCTACACCTTC.

This clonotype was found many times. V and J are TRBV12-3 or TRBV12-4 and TRBJ2-7; D unresolved. Trimming removed 5 bases from V and 2 bases from J, with 13 bases in between. The CDR3 has 14 residues. CDR3 region: CASSPLFRAYEQYF. The CDR3 coding sequence is TGTGCCAGCAGTCCCCTTTTTAGGGCCTACGAGCAGTACTTC.

With regard to this clonotype: A much bigger clone sits one base away, suggesting this may be a read error. V is TRBV12-3 or TRBV12-4 and J is TRBJ1-3; D is unresolved. The CDR3 totals 10 residues. This CDR3 reads CVSAGNTIYF. The CDR3 region has the DNA TGTGTCAGCGCCGGAAACACCATATATTTT.

CDR3: CATSDSLGGNGYTF. CDR3 nucleotide sequence: TGTGCCACCAGTGACAGCCTGGGCGGTAATGGCTACACCTTC. The chain employs TRBV24-1 and TRBJ1-2; D is ambiguous. Trimming took off 4 bases at V and 6 bases at J, with 14 bases between the two ends. CDR1 is KGHDR, CDR2 SFDVKD, per germline. The length of the CDR3 is 14 residues.

This rearrangement joins TRBV12-3 or TRBV12-4 to TRBJ1-1, with TRBD1 as a possible D gene (5 bases). Trimming cost V 7 bases and J 3 bases, with 12 bases left between them. The CDR3 covers 13 residues. CDR3 nucleotides: TGTGCCAGCATCGGGTGGGGGGACACTGAAGCTTTCTTT. It encodes CASIGWGDTEAFF.

This clonotype came up many times. This chain connects TRBV2 to TRBJ2-5; D unresolved. Between the trimmed V and J ends, which lost 1 base and 5 bases, there was a span of 11 bases. The CDR3 spans 14 residues. Germline assignment: CDR1 SNHLY and CDR2 FYNNEI. The CDR3 nucleotides are TGTGCCAGCAGTGAAGTTGGCCCCTACGAGACCCAGTACTTC. Its translation: CASSEVGPYETQYF.

V usage is TRBV18 and J usage is TRBJ1-1, with TRBD1 matching over 7 bases. The CDR3 is 13 residues long. The junction had 3 bases not matched to a gene; V was cut back by 2 bases and J by 6 bases. The germline CDR1 and CDR2 sequences are KGHSH and LQKENI. The CDR3 DNA is TGTGCCAGCTCACCAAGCGGGACAGCTGAAGCTTTCTTT. This codes for CASSPSGTAEAFF.